The T cell receptor (beta chain) under discussion was sequenced for a study of graft-versus-host responses after intestinal transplantation. Study-wide results and limits: GvH clones appeared in recipient marrow, some first in ileum or blood.

Data came from immunoSEQ multiplex PCR; TCRdb stores just in-frame clones and leaves some out. The sample consists of about 40,000 clones, less than 95% of them appearing once. Germline values: CDR1 ENHRY, CDR2 SYGVKD. There are 17 residues in the CDR3. The trim removed 0 bases at V and 2 bases at J, leaving 5 bases unmatched. Comments on this clone: Its antigen is not known.

The TCR comes from a human patient who received an intestinal transplant, so some T cells may come from the graft donor. This specimen consisted of PBMCs, obtained approximately 300 days after intestinal transplant. The V gene is TRBV10-3, the J gene TRBJ2-7; 12 bases line up with TRBD2. The CDR3 DNA reads TGTGCCATCAGTGAGTCGTGGGCTAGCGGGAGGGCCTACGAGCAGTACTTC. Translated, it gives CAISESWASGRAYEQYF.